A single sample is the source of the 30 T cell receptor beta chains below, sequenced in a study of radiation and T cells in renal cell carcinoma. The time point: baseline pretreatment blood. The treatment here: 15 Gy SBRT to primary tumor, nephrectomy 4 weeks later. Sequenced by immunoSEQ multiplex PCR; TCRdb stores in-frame clones only, minus some. In the table there are 100,000 to 150,000 clones, about four fifths of which are singletons. The material sequenced was blood, taken from a patient whose treatment included radiotherapy and nephrectomy. The receptors stem from a woman aged 60-75 years with renal cell carcinoma.

This chain connects TRBV28 to TRBJ2-7; the match to TRBD2 covers 13 bases. J gave up 6 bases and V 2 bases, and 1 base lay outside the gene matches. Germline V gene lookup returns CDR1 MDHEN and CDR2 SYDVKM. The length of the CDR3 is 14 residues. The DNA for the CDR3 is TGTGCCAGCAGTTTAGGACTAGCGGGAGTCGAGCAGTACTTC. It translates to CASSLGLAGVEQYF.

The chain recombines TRBV4-1 with TRBJ1-2, with 7 bases aligning to TRBD1. Germline-derived CDR1 and CDR2 are MGHRA and YSYEKL. CDR3 length: 16 amino acids. The trim removed 0 bases at V and 7 bases at J, leaving 11 bases unmatched. The DNA for the CDR3 is TGCGCCAGCAGCCAAGATTTTACTCGAGGGGGCGGTGGCTACACCTTC. The encoded protein is CASSQDFTRGGGGYTF.

CDR3 sequence: CASSPRDRGNQPQHF. The CDR3 DNA reads TGTGCCAGTAGTCCCCGGGACAGGGGCAATCAGCCCCAGCATTTT. The chain has TRBV19 and TRBJ1-5; 9 bases agree with TRBD1. Germline V lookup: CDR1 LNHDA, CDR2 SQIVND (reference sequence). V shed 5 bases and J 2 bases; nucleotides not matched to a gene: 4. The CDR3 runs 15 residues.

The chain joins TRBV13 to TRBJ1-2; TRBD1 aligns across 7 bases. Germline loops: CDR1 PRHDT, CDR2 FYEKMQ (reference sequence). Losses at the gene ends were 4 bases for V and 6 bases for J; bases not matched to a gene: 14. The CDR3 spans 16 residues. CDR3 coding DNA: TGTGCCAGCAGCTCACTCGAGACAGGGTTTGTCGATGGCTACACCTTC. It translates to CASSSLETGFVDGYTF.

V and J are TRBV2 and TRBJ2-7, with a tentative D call TRBD1 (5 bases). Trimming shortened V by 8 bases and J by 7 bases, and 15 bases separated the two germline ends. The CDR3 has 12 amino acids. Looked up from germline, CDR1 is SNHLY and CDR2 is FYNNEI. Written as DNA, the CDR3 is TGTGCCAGCGGGGTCCTCCCAGGGGAGCAGTACTTC. Translation gives CASGVLPGEQYF.

This rearrangement joins TRBV6-5 to TRBJ1-2; D not certain. The V end was cut by 3 bases, the J end by 8 bases, with 13 bases between. Germline values: CDR1 MNHEY, CDR2 SVGAGI. The CDR3 spans 13 residues. As DNA, the CDR3 is TGTGCCAGCAGTTATACCCCCAAAGGGGGCTACACCTTC. Its translation: CASSYTPKGGYTF.

This sequence joins TRBV5-1 and TRBJ1-3; 10 bases match TRBD1. V dropped 4 bases and J dropped 7; count of bases not matched to a gene: 8. The CDR3 spans 15 residues. CDR1 is SGHRS, CDR2 YFSETQ, per germline. The CDR3 spells CASSDPGTGANTIYF. CDR3 DNA: TGCGCCAGCAGCGACCCCGGGACAGGGGCGAACACCATATATTTT.

V usage is TRBV19 and J usage is TRBJ2-2, with 8 bases matching TRBD2. The germline gives CDR1 LNHDA, CDR2 SQIVND (reference sequence). The junction had 7 bases not matched to a gene; V was cut back by 4 bases and J by 6 bases. This CDR3 is built from 15 residues. The CDR3 spells CASSTGLGLSGELFF. CDR3 coding DNA: TGTGCCAGTAGTACGGGACTAGGATTGTCCGGGGAGCTGTTTTTT.

The rearrangement joins TRBV28 to TRBJ1-3, with unresolved D. CDR3 length equals 16 residues. Germline V gene data show CDR1 as MDHEN and CDR2 as SYDVKM. V was pared by 2 bases and J by 0 bases, with 11 bases between. The CDR3 region is CASSLPRTVSGNTIYF. The DNA of the CDR3 is TGTGCCAGCAGTTTACCTAGGACGGTCTCTGGAAACACCATATATTTT.

The chain carries TRBV28 and TRBJ1-1; D is unclear. CDR3 length: 14 amino acids. Trimming shortened V by 3 bases and J by 4 bases, and 12 bases separated the two germline ends. Germline V gene data show CDR1 as MDHEN and CDR2 as SYDVKM. The CDR3 here is CASSFNLLGTEAFF. In DNA form, the CDR3 reads TGTGCCAGCAGTTTTAATTTGCTGGGCACTGAAGCTTTCTTT.

Note on this clone: At one end the junction does not follow the germline gene, possibly because of a read error. This chain connects TRBV20-1 to TRBJ2-1, with TRBD2 matching over 11 bases. CDR1 and CDR2 (germline): DFQATT, SNEGSKA (reference sequence). CDR3 length: 11 residues. The CDR3 reads CSALFSGRGIF. In DNA, the CDR3 is TGCAGTGCTTTATTTAGCGGGAGGGGGATCTTC.

This clone has only a few counts. The CDR3 region has the DNA TGTGCCAGCAAAGGTAGTAGGAGCTCCTACAATGAGCAGTTCTTC. This encodes CASKGSRSSYNEQFF. The chain carries TRBV7-8 and TRBJ2-1; D uncertain. CDR3 length: 15 amino acids. Per germline, CDR1 SGHVS and CDR2 FQNEAQ. V dropped 7 bases and J dropped 0 bases, with 13 bases sitting between them.

The J gene is TRBJ2-1, the V gene TRBV2; 7 positions agree with TRBD1. The CDR3 is 15 amino acids. Per germline, CDR1 SNHLY and CDR2 FYNNEI. V trimming: 2 bases; J trimming: 7 bases; junction bases outside the gene matches: 8. CDR3 in DNA: TGTGCCAGCAGTGAACTAGGACAGGCCCTGAATGAGCAGTTCTTC. Encoded protein: CASSELGQALNEQFF.

The CDR3 DNA sequence: TGTGCCAGCAGTTACTCCCTCTCAGGGGGCAGTGAGCAGTTCTTC. It specifies CASSYSLSGGSEQFF. The V call is TRBV6-5, the J call TRBJ2-1, with 8 bases aligning to TRBD1. Germline V gene sequence: CDR1 MNHEY, CDR2 SVGAGI. The V and J ends lost 0 bases and 9 bases, in that order; junction bases with no gene match: 7. CDR3 length equals 15 residues.

The V gene is TRBV2, the J gene TRBJ1-6; TRBD1 is a possible D gene (5 bases). The germline gives CDR1 SNHLY, CDR2 FYNNEI. V was clipped by 2 bases and J by 0 bases, with 14 bases between them. CDR3 length equals 18 residues. The CDR3 protein is CASSESWGAGSYNSPLHF. The CDR3 nucleotides are TGTGCCAGCAGTGAAAGTTGGGGCGCGGGCTCCTATAATTCACCCCTCCACTTT.

V usage is TRBV6-1 and J usage is TRBJ1-5; TRBD1 is a possible D gene (6 bases). Germline V gives CDR1 MNHNS, CDR2 SASEGT. The V gene lost 6 bases and the J gene lost 1 base, with 7 bases spanning the gap. The CDR3 is 13 residues long. As DNA, the CDR3 is TGTGCCAGCAGGGACAGAAGCAATCAGCCCCAGCATTTT. Protein product: CASRDRSNQPQHF.

The V and J genes are TRBV2 and TRBJ1-5, with TRBD1 as a possible D gene (6 bases). Trimming cost V 6 bases and J 7 bases, with 13 bases left between them. CDR3 size: 13 residues. Germline values: CDR1 SNHLY, CDR2 FYNNEI. CDR3 sequence (DNA): TGTGCCAGCAGCCGGGGGGCAGAGCAGCCCCAGCATTTT. Translated, it gives CASSRGAEQPQHF.

The CDR3 coding sequence is TGTGCCAGCACCAGTACACGGGATAATTCACCCCTCCACTTT. Translation: CASTSTRDNSPLHF. The rearrangement joins TRBV6-6 to TRBJ1-6; D remains ambiguous. Germline V gene data show CDR1 as MNHNY and CDR2 as SVGAGI (reference sequence). This CDR3 is 14 amino acids long. Trimming removed 7 bases at V and 5 bases at J, with 12 bases between.

The chain uses TRBV7-9 and TRBJ2-3; D remains unclear. Germline V gives CDR1 SEHNR, CDR2 FQNEAQ (reference sequence). CDR3 size: 14 residues. The ends were cut back, 1 base at V and 10 bases at J, with 15 bases in the middle. The CDR3 protein is CASSLGLETHPQYF. In DNA form, the CDR3 reads TGTGCCAGCAGCTTAGGTCTAGAAACCCATCCGCAGTATTTT.

This clone appeared a single time. The chain employs TRBV5-4 and TRBJ1-2, with D unresolved. The CDR3 extends over 14 amino acids. From germline, CDR1 is SGHNT and CDR2 YYREEE (reference sequence). V lost 4 bases, J lost 4 bases, and 14 bases lay in between. The CDR3 here is CASSDLHGIYGYTF. DNA for the CDR3: TGTGCCAGCAGCGACCTCCACGGAATCTATGGCTACACCTTC.

The chain uses TRBV4-2 and TRBJ2-3; 12 nucleotides align to TRBD2. The CDR3 contains 19 residues. The J segment lost 4 bases and the V segment lost 0 bases, leaving 11 bases of the junction unmatched. Germline assignment: CDR1 LGHNA and CDR2 YNFKEQ. The CDR3 protein is CASSQEPSGGAGRADTQYF. DNA for the CDR3: TGTGCCAGCAGCCAAGAGCCTAGCGGGGGGGCGGGTAGGGCAGATACGCAGTATTTT.

The chain combines TRBV5-5 with TRBJ1-1; unclear D gene. The CDR3 runs to 13 residues. CDR1 and CDR2 from the germline V gene are SGHKS and YYEKEE (reference sequence). V gave up 4 bases and J gave up 8 bases, with 15 bases separating them. CDR3 nucleotides: TGTGCCAGCAGCCCCCTGGGTAGGGAAGAAGCTTTCTTT. This translates into CASSPLGREEAFF.

This clone was recorded only once. The rearrangement links TRBV6-1 to TRBJ1-2; D unresolved. Germline assignment: CDR1 MNHNS and CDR2 SASEGT. The ends were cut back, 8 bases at V and 1 base at J, with 14 bases in the middle. CDR3 length: 14 amino acids. The CDR3 loop reads CASVRRTDNYGYTF. The CDR3 nucleotides read TGTGCCAGCGTCCGAAGGACGGATAACTATGGCTACACCTTC.

The chain is built from TRBV19 and TRBJ2-6; D not resolved. Germline-derived CDR1 and CDR2 are LNHDA and SQIVND (reference sequence). V was cut by 7 bases and J by 0 bases, with 10 bases left in between. The CDR3 is 15 amino acids. The CDR3 region has the DNA TGTGCCAGTAACGCAGGAAGCTCTGGGGCCAACGTCCTGACTTTC. Its protein is CASNAGSSGANVLTF.

This chain uses TRBV7-2 with TRBJ2-1; maybe TRBD2 (6 bases). Trimming stripped 5 bases from V and 5 bases from J, with 16 bases between. The CDR3 runs 15 residues. CDR1 is SGHTA, CDR2 FQGNSA, per germline. The CDR3 DNA follows: TGTGCCAGCAGCCCATCAGGCGGGAAAAACAATGAGCAGTTCTTC. As protein: CASSPSGGKNNEQFF.

This clone showed up just once. The V call is TRBV4-2, the J call TRBJ2-7, with 12 bases matching TRBD1. V shed 4 bases, J shed 3 bases, and the junction held 7 bases outside the gene matches. The CDR3 length is 16 residues. Germline values: CDR1 LGHNA, CDR2 YNFKEQ. The CDR3 region has the DNA TGTGCCAGCAGCCCGGGACAGGGGGCAAGGGTCTACGAGCAGTACTTC. This encodes CASSPGQGARVYEQYF.

This chain links TRBV7-3 with TRBJ1-2, with no clear D. This CDR3 is built from 16 residues. Trimming removed 5 bases at V and 2 bases at J, with 18 bases between. Per the germline V gene, CDR1 is SGHTA and CDR2 is FQGTGA. The CDR3 here is CASSPQSRHLNYGYTF. In DNA, the CDR3 is TGTGCCAGCAGCCCACAATCTAGACACCTCAACTATGGCTACACCTTC.

This sequence joins TRBV9 and TRBJ1-5; D unresolved. The CDR3 contains 13 residues. The germline V gene encodes CDR1 SGDLS and CDR2 YYNGEE. Trimming shortened V by 1 base and J by 11 bases, and 13 bases separated the two germline ends. CDR3 residues: CASSVSTATAQHF. The CDR3 DNA follows: TGTGCCAGCAGCGTAAGCACCGCTACGGCCCAGCATTTT.

J is TRBJ1-2 and V is TRBV15; 8 positions agree with TRBD1. The V gene's germline CDR1 is LNHNV and CDR2 YYDKDF (reference sequence). With V trimmed by 3 bases and J by 8 bases, 8 bases remained unmatched. CDR3 size: 14 residues. CDR3 protein: CATSRDRDLGGYTF. CDR3 sequence (DNA): TGTGCCACCAGCAGGGACAGGGACTTAGGGGGCTACACCTTC.

The rearrangement uses TRBV5-4 and TRBJ1-5, with 10 bases fitting TRBD1. The V gene end was trimmed by 3 bases and the J gene end by 8 bases; junction bases not matched to a gene: 2. Germline-derived CDR1 and CDR2 are SGHNT and YYREEE (reference sequence). There are 13 residues in the CDR3. CDR3 nucleotides: TGTGCCAGCAGCTGGGACAGGGGTGAGCCCCAGCATTTT. It translates to CASSWDRGEPQHF.